Listed below are T cell receptor beta chains from one sample, sequenced in a study of shared clonotypes between healthy human individuals. The data were produced by immunoSEQ multiplex PCR, yet TCRdb's version contains in-frame clones alone and is incomplete. The table includes hundreds of thousands of clones, around 67% detected once. The source material was memory CD4+ T cells sorted from blood. These receptors all come from a woman in her 30s in good health. CDR3s leave out the opening cysteine and the closing phenylalanine or tryptophan.

TRBV28	TRBJ2-2	ASRPPTGLNTGELF
TRBV21-1	TRBJ1-1	ASSKARVNTEAF
TRBV29-1	TRBJ2-4	SVLQRGRGAKNIQY
TRBV18	TRBJ1-1	ASSATGTGDTEAF
TRBV4-1	TRBJ2-5	ASSPNGGEQRTH
TRBV6-1	TRBJ1-5	ASSVTGLGNQPQH
TRBV7-2	TRBJ2-7	ASSIPGSQSYEQY
TRBV19	TRBJ2-1	ASRKAGGLYNEQF
TRBV11-3	TRBJ2-2	ASSYSGGRANGELF
TRBV6-5	TRBJ1-2	ASSDRGTYGYT
TRBV5-6	TRBJ1-1	ASSLVGGGNTEAF
TRBV28	TRBJ2-7	ASSLFGNSYEQY
TRBV28	TRBJ2-7	ASSPMLAGVLEQY
TRBV7-9	TRBJ1-1	ASSLVYGAEAF
TRBV6-6	TRBJ2-7	ASSTTGTGEQY
TRBV30	TRBJ1-1	AWSSGQSYTEAF
TRBV19	TRBJ1-1	ASSQVAANTEAF
TRBV7-2	TRBJ1-1	ASSLGPRGWEAF
TRBV19	TRBJ1-1	ASSMRAPSTEAF
TRBV19	TRBJ2-1	ASSSAHLSYEQF
TRBV5-6	TRBJ2-3	ASSTPRVAGLVRDTQY
TRBV7-2	TRBJ2-7	ASSQIGGRDYEQY
TRBV5-1	TRBJ1-1	ASSQGMEGLNTEAF
TRBV29-1	TRBJ2-2	SVPTGGNTGELF
TRBV7-8	TRBJ2-7	ASSFPFDRPNSYEQY